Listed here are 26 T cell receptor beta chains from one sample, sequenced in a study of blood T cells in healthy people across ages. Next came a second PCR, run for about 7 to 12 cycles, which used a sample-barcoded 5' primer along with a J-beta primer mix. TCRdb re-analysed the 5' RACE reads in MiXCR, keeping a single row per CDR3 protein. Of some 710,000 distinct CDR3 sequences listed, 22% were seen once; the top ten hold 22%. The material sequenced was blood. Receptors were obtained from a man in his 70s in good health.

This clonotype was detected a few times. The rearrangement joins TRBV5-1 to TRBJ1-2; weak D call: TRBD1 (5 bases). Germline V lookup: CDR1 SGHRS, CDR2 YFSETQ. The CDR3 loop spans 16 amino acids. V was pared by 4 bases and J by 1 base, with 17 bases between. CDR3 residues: CASSPFGASLNYGYTF. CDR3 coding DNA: TGCGCCAGCAGCCCCTTTGGGGCTAGCCTTAACTATGGCTACACCTTC. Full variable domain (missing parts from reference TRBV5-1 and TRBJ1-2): KAGVTQTPRYLIKTRGQQVTLSCSPISGHRSVSWYQQTPGQGLQFLFEYFSETQRNKGNFPGRFSGRQFSNSRSEMNVSTLELGDSALYLCASSPFGASLNYGYTFGSGTRLTVV.

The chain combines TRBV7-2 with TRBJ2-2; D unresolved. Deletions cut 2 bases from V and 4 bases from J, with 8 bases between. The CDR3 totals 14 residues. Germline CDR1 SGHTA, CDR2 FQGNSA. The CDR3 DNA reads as TGTGCCAGCAGCTTAACACTGGCCACCGGGGAGCTGTTTTTT. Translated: CASSLTLATGELFF.

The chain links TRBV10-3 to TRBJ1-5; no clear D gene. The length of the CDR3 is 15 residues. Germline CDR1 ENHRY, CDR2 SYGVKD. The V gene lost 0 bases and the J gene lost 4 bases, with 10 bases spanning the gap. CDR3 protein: CAISESGGINQPQHF. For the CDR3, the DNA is TGTGCCATCAGTGAGTCGGGTGGAATTAATCAGCCCCAGCATTTT.

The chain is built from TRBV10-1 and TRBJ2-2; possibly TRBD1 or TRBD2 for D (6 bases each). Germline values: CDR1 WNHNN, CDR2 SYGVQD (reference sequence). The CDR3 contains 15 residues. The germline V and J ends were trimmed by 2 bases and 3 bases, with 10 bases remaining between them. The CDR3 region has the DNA TGCGCCAGCAGTGAGGGGGGGCGTTACACCGGGGAGCTGTTTTTT. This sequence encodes CASSEGGRYTGELFF.

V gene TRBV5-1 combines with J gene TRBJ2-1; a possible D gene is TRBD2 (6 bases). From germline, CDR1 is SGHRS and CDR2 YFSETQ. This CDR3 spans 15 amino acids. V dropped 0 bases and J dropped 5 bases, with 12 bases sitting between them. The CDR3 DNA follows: TGCGCCAGCAGCTTGGTTGCTAGCGCGAACAATGAGCAGTTCTTC. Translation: CASSLVASANNEQFF. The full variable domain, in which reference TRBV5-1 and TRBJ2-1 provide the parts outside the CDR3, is KAGVTQTPRYLIKTRGQQVTLSCSPISGHRSVSWYQQTPGQGLQFLFEYFSETQRNKGNFPGRFSGRQFSNSRSEMNVSTLELGDSALYLCASSLVASANNEQFFGPGTRLTVL.

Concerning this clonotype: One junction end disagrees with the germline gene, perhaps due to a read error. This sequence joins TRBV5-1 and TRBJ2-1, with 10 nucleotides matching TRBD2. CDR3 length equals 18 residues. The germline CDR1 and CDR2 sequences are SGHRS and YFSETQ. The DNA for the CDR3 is TGCGCCAGCAGCTCAGCGGGGGGGCCAGGTAGCTCCTATAATGAGCAGTTCTTC. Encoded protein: CASSSAGGPGSSYNEQFF.

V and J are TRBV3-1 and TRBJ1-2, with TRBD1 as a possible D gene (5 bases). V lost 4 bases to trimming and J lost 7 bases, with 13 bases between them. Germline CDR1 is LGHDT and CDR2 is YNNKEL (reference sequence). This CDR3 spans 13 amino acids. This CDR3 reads CASSPRRAAGYTF. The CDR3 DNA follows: TGTGCCAGCAGCCCCCGCAGGGCGGCTGGCTACACCTTC.

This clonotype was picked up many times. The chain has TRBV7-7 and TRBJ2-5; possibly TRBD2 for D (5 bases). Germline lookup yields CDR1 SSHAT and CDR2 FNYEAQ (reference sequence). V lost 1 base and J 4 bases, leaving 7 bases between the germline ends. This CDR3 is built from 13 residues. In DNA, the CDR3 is TGTGCCAGCAGCTTAGGAGGGCCAGAGACCCAGTACTTC. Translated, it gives CASSLGGPETQYF.

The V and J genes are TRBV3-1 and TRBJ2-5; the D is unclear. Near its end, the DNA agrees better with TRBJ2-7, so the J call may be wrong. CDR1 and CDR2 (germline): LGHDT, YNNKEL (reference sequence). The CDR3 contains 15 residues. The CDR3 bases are TGTGCCAGCAGCCAAGATGATGGGCGTCTCGACGAGCAGTACTTC. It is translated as CASSQDDGRLDEQYF.

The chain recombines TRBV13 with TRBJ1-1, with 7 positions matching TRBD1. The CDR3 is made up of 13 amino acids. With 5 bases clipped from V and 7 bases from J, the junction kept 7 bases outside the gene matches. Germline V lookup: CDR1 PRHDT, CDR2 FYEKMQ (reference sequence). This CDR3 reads CASSRGQDYEAFF. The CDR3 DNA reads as TGTGCCAGCAGCCGCGGACAGGACTATGAAGCTTTCTTT.

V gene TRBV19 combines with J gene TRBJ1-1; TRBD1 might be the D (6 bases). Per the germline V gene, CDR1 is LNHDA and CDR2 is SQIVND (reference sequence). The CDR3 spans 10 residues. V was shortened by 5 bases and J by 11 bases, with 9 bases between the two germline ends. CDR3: CASSDRTAFF. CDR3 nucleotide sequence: TGTGCCAGTAGTGACAGGACGGCTTTCTTT.

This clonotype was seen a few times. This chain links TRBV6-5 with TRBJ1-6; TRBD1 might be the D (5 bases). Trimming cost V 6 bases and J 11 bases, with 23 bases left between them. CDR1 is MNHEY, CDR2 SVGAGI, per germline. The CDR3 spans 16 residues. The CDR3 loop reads CASSPRGTEGNPPLHF. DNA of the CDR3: TGTGCCAGCAGCCCACGAGGGACGGAAGGGAATCCACCCCTCCACTTT.

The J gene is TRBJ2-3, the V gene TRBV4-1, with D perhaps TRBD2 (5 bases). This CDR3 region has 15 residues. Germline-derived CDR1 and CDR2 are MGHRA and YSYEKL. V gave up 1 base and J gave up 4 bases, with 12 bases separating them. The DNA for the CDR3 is TGCGCCAGCAGCCAAGTCGAGCGGCCCCCAGATACGCAGTATTTT. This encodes CASSQVERPPDTQYF.

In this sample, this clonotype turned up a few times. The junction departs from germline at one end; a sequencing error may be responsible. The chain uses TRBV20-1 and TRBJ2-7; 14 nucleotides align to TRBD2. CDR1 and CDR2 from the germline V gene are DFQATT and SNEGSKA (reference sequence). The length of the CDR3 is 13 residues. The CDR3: CSALRLAGGRVDF. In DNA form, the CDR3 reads TGCAGTGCTCTAAGACTAGCGGGGGGGCGCGTGGACTTC.

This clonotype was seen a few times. The CDR3 loop is CASSPSGAGYGYTF. The CDR3 DNA follows: TGTGCCAGCAGCCCATCAGGGGCGGGGTATGGCTACACCTTC. This sequence joins TRBV7-9 and TRBJ1-2; possible D gene TRBD1, 6 bases. V shed 5 bases and J shed 5 bases, with 15 bases lying between them. Germline CDR1 and CDR2: SEHNR and FQNEAQ (reference sequence). This CDR3 is built from 14 residues.

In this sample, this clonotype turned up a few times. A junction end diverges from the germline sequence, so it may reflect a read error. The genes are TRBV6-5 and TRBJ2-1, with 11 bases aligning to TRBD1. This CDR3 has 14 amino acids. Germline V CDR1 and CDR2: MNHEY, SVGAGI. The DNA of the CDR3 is TGTGCCAGCAGTCGGGACAGGGGGAACAATGGGCAGTTCTTC. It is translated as CASSRDRGNNGQFF.

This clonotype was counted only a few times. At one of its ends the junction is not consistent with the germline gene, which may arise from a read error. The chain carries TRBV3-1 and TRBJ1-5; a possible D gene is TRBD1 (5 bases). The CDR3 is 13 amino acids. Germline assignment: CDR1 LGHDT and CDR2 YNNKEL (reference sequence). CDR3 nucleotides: TGTGCCTGCAGCCAGGCAGGGAAGGAGCCCCAGCATTTT. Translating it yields CACSQAGKEPQHF.

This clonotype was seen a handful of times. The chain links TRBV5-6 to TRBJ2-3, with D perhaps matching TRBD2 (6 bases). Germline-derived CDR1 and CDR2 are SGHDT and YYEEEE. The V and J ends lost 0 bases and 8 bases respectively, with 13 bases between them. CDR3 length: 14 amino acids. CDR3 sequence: CASSLELAKRTQYF. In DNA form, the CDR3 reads TGTGCCAGCAGCTTGGAGCTAGCGAAGCGTACGCAGTATTTT.

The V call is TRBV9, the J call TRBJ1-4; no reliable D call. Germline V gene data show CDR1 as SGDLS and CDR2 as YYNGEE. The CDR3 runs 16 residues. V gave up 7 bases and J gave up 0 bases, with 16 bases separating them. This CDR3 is CASSDTETSTNEKLFF. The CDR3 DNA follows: TGTGCCAGCTCCGATACGGAAACTTCAACTAATGAAAAACTGTTTTTT.

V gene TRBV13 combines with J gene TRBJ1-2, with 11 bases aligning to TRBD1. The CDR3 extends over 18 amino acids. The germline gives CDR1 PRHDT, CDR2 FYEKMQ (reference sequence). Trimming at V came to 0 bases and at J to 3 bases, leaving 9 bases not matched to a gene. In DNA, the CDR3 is TGTGCCAGCAGCTTAGGGACCAAGGGACAGGGGGGCCACTATGGCTACACCTTC. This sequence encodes CASSLGTKGQGGHYGYTF.

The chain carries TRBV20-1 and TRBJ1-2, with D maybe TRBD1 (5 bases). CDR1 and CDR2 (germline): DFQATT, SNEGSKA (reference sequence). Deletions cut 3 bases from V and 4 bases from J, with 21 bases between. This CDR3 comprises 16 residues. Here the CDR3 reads CSASGFGGTSSYGYTF. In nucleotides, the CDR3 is TGCAGTGCTAGTGGGTTTGGGGGGACCTCAAGCTATGGCTACACCTTC.

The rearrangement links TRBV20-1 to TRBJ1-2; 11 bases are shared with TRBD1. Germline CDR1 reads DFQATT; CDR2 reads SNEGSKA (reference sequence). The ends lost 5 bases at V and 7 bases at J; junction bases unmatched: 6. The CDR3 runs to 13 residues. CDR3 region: CSAQDRGQVGYTF. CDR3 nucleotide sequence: TGCAGTGCTCAGGACAGGGGGCAAGTTGGCTACACCTTC.

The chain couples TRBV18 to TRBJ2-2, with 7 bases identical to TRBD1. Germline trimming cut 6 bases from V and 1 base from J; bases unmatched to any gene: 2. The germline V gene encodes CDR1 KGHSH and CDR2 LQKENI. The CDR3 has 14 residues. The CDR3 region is CASSGDRNTGELFF. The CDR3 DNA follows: TGTGCCAGCTCGGGGGACAGGAACACCGGGGAGCTGTTTTTT.

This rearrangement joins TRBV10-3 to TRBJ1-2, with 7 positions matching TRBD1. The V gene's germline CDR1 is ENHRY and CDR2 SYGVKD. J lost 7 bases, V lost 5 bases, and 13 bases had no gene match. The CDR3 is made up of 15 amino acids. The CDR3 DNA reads TGTGCCATCAGTAAAACGGGACAGCTCCTTTCTGGCTACACCTTC. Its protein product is CAISKTGQLLSGYTF.

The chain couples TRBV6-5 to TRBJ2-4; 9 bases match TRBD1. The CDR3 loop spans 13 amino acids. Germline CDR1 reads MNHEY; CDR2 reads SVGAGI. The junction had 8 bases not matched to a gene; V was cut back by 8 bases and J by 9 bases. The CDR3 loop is CASGPGQGSIQYF. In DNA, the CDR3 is TGTGCCAGCGGCCCAGGACAGGGGAGCATTCAGTACTTC.

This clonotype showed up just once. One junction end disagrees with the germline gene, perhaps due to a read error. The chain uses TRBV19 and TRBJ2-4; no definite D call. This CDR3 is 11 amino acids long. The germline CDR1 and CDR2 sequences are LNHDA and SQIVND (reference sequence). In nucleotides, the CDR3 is TGTGCCACTTATTTGGGAAACATACAGTACTTC. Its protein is CATYLGNIQYF.